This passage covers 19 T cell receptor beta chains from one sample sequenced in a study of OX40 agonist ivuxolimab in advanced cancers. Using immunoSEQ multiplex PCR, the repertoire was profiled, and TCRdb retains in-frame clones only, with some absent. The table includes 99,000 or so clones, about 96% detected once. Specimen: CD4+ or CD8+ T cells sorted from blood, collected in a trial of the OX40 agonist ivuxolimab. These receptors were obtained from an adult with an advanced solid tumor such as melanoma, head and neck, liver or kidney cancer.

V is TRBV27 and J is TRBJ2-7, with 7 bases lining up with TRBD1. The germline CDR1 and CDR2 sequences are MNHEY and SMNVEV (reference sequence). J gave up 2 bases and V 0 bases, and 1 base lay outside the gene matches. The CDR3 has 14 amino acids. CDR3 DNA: TGTGCCAGCAGTTTATCGCAGGGGGCCTACGAGCAGTACTTC. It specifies CASSLSQGAYEQYF.

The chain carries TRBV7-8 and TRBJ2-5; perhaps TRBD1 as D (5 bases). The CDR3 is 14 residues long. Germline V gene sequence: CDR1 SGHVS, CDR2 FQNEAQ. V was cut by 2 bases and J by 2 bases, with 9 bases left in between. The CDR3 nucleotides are TGTGCCAGCAGCTTATTCCAGGGTCAAGAGACCCAGTACTTC. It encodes CASSLFQGQETQYF.

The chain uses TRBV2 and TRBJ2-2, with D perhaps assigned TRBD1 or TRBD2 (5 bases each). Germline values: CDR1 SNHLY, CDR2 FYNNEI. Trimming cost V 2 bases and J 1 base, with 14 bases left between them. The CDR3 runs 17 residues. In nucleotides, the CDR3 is TGTGCCAGCAGTGAATTTGGGACCGCCTTGAACACCGGGGAGCTGTTTTTT. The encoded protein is CASSEFGTALNTGELFF.

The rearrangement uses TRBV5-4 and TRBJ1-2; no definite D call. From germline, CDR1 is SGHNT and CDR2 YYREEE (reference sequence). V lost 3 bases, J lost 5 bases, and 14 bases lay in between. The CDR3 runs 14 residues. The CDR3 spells CASSWGSVAYGYTF. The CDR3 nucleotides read TGTGCCAGCAGCTGGGGTTCAGTCGCTTATGGCTACACCTTC.

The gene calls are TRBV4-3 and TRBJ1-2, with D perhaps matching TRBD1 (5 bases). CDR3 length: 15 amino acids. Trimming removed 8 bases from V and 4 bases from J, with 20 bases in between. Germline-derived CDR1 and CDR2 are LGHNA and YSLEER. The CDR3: CASSESGGVGYGYTF. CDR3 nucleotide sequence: TGCGCCAGCTCAGAATCGGGGGGGGTAGGCTATGGCTACACCTTC.

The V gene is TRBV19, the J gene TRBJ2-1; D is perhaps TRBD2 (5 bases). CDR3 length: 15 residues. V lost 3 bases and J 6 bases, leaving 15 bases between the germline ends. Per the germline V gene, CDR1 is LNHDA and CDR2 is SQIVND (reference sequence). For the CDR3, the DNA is TGTGCCAGTAGTATCTACCTAGCTGAAGGCAATGAGCAGTTCTTC. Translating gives CASSIYLAEGNEQFF.

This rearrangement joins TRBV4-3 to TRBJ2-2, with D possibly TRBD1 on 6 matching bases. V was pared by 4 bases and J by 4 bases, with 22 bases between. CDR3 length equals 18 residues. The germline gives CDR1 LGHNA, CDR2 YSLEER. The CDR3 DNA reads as TGCGCCAGCAGCCTAGAAAGCCTTACTACAGGGTTCACCGGGGAGCTGTTTTTT. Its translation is CASSLESLTTGFTGELFF.

The CDR3 DNA is TGTGCCAGCAGTCCAGGGGCCCTCTACGAGCAGTACTTC. It specifies CASSPGALYEQYF. The chain recombines TRBV27 with TRBJ2-7; maybe TRBD1 (6 bases). The CDR3 runs 13 residues. Trimming cost V 5 bases and J 3 bases, with 11 bases left between them. CDR1 is MNHEY and CDR2 is SMNVEV in the germline V gene (reference sequence).

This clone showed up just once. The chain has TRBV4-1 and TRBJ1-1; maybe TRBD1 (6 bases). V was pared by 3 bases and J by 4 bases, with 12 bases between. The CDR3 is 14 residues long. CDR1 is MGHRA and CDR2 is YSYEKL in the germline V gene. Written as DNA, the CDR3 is TGCGCCAGCAGCCAGACAGGTACCAGCACTGAAGCTTTCTTT. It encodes CASSQTGTSTEAFF.

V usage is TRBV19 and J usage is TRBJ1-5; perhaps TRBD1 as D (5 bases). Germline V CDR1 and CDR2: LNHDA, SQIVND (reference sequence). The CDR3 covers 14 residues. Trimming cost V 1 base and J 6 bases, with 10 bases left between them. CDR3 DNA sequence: TGTGCCAGTAGTATAGGGCCAGGGTCTCAGCCCCAGCATTTT. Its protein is CASSIGPGSQPQHF.

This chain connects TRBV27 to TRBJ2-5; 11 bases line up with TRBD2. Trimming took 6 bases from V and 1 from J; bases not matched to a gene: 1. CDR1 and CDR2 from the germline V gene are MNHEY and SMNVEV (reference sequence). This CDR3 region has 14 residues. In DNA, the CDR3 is TGTGCCAGCAGACTAGCGGGGGTCCAAGAGACCCAGTACTTC. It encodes CASRLAGVQETQYF.

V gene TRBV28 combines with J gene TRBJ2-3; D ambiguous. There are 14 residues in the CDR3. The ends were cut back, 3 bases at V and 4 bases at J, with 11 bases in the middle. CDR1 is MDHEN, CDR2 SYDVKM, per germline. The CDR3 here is CASSFGQAADTQYF. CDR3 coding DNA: TGTGCCAGCAGTTTCGGTCAGGCGGCAGATACGCAGTATTTT.

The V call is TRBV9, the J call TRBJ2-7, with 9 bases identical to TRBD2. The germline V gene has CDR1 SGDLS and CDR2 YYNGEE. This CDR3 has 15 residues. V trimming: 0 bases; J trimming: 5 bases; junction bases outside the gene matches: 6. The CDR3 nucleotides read TGTGCCAGCAGCGTAGCGGCGGGAGGGCCCCACGAGCAGTACTTC. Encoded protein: CASSVAAGGPHEQYF.

In nucleotides, the CDR3 is TGTGCCAGCAGCCTAGGACAGGATACCGAGCAGTACTTC. Amino acids: CASSLGQDTEQYF. This chain connects TRBV6-5 to TRBJ2-7; TRBD1 aligns across 7 bases. Per germline, CDR1 MNHEY and CDR2 SVGAGI. The ends lost 6 bases at V and 6 bases at J; junction bases unmatched: 8. This CDR3 is built from 13 residues.

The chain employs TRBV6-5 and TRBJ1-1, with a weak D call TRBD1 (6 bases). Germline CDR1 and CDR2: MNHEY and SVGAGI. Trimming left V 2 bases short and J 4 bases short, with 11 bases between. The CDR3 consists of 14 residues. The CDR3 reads CASSYRDRSTEAFF. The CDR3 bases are TGTGCCAGCAGTTACCGCGACAGGTCCACTGAAGCTTTCTTT.

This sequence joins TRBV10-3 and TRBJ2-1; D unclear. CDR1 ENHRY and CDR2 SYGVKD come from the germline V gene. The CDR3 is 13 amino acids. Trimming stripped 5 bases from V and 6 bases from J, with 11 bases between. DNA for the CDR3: TGTGCCATCAGTCTCGGTTCGTCCAATGAGCAGTTCTTC. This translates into CAISLGSSNEQFF.

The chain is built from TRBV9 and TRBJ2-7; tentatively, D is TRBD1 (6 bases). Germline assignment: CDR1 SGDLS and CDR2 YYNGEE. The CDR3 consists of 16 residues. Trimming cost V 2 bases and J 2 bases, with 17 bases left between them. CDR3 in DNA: TGTGCCAGCAGCGTCAGTAGACAGGAACCGACCTACGAGCAGTACTTC. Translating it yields CASSVSRQEPTYEQYF.

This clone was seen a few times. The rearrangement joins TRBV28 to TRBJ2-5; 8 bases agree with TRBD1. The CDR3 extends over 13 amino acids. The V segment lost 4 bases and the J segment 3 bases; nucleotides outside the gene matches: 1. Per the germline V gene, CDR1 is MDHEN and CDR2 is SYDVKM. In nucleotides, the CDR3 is TGTGCCAGCAGTTCAGGGGGCGAAGAGACCCAGTACTTC. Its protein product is CASSSGGEETQYF.

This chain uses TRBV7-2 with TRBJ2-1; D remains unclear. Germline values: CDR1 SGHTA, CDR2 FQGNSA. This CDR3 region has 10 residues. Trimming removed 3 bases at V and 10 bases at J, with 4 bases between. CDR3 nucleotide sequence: TGTGCCAGCAGCTTCCCCGAGCAGTTCTTC. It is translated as CASSFPEQFF.